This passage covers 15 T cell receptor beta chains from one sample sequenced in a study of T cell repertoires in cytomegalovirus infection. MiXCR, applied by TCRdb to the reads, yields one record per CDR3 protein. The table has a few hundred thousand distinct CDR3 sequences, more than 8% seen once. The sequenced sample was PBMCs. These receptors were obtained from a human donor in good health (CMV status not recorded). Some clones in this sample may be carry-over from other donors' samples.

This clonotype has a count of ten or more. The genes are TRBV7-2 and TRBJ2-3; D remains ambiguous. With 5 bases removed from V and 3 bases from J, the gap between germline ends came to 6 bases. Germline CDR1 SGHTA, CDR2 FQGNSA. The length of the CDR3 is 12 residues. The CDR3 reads CASSEFTDTQYF. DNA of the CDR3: TGTGCCAGCAGCGAATTTACAGATACGCAGTATTTT. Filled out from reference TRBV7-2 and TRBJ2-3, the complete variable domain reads GAGVSQSPSNKVTEKGKDVELRCDPISGHTALYWYRQSLGQGLEFLIYFQGNSAPDKSGLPSDRFSAERTGGSVSTLTIQRTQQEDSAVYLCASSEFTDTQYFGPGTRLTVL.

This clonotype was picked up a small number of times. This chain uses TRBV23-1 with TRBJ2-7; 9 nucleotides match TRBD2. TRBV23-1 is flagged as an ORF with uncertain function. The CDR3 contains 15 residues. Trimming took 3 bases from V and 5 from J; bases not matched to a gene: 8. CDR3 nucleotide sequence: TGCGCCAGCAGTCACCCCTTAGCGGGAGTTGACGAGCAGTACTTC. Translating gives CASSHPLAGVDEQYF.

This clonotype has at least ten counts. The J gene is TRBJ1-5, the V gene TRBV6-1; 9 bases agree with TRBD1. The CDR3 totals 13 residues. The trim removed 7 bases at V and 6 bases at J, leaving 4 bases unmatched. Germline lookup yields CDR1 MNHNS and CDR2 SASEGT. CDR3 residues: CASKGQGGQPQHF. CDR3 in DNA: TGTGCCAGCAAGGGACAGGGCGGTCAGCCCCAGCATTTT.

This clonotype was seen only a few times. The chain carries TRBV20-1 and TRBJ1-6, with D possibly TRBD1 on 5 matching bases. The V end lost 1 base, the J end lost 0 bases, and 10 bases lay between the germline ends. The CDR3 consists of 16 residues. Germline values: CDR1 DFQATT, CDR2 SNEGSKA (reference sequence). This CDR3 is CSARARGSSYNSPLHF. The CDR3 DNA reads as TGCAGTGCTAGAGCCCGGGGGAGCTCCTATAATTCACCCCTCCACTTT.

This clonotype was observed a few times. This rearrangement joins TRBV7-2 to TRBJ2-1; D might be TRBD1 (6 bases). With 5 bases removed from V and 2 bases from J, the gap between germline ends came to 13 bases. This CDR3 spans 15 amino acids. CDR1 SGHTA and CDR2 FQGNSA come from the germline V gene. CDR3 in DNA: TGTGCCAGCAGCATACGACAGGAGACCTACAATGAGCAGTTCTTC. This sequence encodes CASSIRQETYNEQFF.

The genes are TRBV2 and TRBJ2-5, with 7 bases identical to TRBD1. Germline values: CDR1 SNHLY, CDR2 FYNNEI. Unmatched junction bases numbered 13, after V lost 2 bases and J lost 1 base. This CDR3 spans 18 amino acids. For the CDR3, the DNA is TGTGCCAGCAGTGAACAACTAGTACGAAGGGGGCCCCAAGAGACCCAGTACTTC. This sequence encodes CASSEQLVRRGPQETQYF. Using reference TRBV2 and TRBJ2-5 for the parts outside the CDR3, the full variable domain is EPEVTQTPSHQVTQMGQEVILRCVPISNHLYFYWYRQILGQKVEFLVSFYNNEISEKSEIFDDQFSVERPDGSNFTLKIRSTKLEDSAMYFCASSEQLVRRGPQETQYFGPGTRLLVL.

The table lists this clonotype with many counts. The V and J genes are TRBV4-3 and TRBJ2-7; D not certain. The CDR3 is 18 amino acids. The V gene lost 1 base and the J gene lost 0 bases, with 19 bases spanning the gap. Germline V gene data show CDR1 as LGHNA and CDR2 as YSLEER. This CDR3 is CASSQAVVADESSYEQYF. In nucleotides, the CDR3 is TGCGCCAGCAGCCAAGCAGTCGTGGCGGACGAGAGCTCCTACGAGCAGTACTTC.

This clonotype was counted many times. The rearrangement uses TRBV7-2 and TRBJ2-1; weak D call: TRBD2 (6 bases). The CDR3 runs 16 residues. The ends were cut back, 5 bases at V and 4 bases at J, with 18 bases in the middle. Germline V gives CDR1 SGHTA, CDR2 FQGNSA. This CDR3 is CASSPRGSGKYNEQFF. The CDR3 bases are TGTGCCAGCAGCCCACGGGGTAGCGGCAAGTACAATGAGCAGTTCTTC.

In DNA, the CDR3 is TGTGCCAGCAGATCACAGGGGTCGGGAAACACCATATATTTT. It specifies CASRSQGSGNTIYF. The V gene is TRBV12-3 or TRBV12-4, the J gene TRBJ1-3; TRBD1 matches 7 bases. The CDR3 has 14 residues. Unmatched junction bases numbered 6, after V lost 6 bases and J lost 4 bases.

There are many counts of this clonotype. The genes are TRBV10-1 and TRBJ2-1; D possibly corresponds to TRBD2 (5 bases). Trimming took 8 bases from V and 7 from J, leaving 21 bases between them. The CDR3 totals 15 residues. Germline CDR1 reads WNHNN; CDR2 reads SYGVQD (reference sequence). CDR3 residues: CASCRDQGSLNEQFF. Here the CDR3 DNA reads TGCGCCAGCTGCCGGGATCAAGGGTCCCTTAATGAGCAGTTCTTC.

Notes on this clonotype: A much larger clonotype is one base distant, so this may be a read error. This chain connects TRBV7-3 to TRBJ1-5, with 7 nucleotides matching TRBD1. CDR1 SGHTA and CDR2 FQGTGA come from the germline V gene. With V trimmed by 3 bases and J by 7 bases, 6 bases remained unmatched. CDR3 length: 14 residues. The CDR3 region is CASSFEDRPQPQHF. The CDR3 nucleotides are TGTGCCAGCAGCTTTGAGGACAGGCCGCAGCCCCAGCATTTT.

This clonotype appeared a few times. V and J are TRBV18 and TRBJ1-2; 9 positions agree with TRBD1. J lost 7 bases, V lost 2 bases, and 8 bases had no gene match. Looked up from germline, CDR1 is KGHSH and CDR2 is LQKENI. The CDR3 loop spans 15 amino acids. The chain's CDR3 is CASSPEQGAKSGYTF. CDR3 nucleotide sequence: TGTGCCAGCTCACCAGAACAGGGGGCGAAGTCTGGCTACACCTTC.

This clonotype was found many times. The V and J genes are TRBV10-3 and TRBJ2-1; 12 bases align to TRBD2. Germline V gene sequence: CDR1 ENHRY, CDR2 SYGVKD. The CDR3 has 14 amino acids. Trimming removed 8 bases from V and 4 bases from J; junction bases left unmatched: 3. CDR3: CAIRTSGTYNEQFF. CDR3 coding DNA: TGTGCCATCCGGACTAGCGGGACTTACAATGAGCAGTTCTTC.

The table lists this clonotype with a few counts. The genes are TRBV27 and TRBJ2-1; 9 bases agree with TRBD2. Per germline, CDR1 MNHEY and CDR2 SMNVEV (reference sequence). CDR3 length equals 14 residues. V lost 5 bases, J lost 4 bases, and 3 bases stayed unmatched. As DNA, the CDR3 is TGTGCCAGCAGTATTACTAGCGGGTACAATGAGCAGTTCTTC. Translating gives CASSITSGYNEQFF.

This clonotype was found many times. CDR3 bases: TGTGCCAGTAGCTGGACTGGGGCCCCAGATACGCAGTATTTT. As protein: CASSWTGAPDTQYF. This rearrangement joins TRBV19 to TRBJ2-3, with D perhaps TRBD1 or TRBD2 (5 bases each). Trimming pared 6 bases from V and 4 bases from J, leaving 14 bases between. Germline lookup yields CDR1 LNHDA and CDR2 SQIVND (reference sequence). The CDR3 loop spans 14 amino acids.